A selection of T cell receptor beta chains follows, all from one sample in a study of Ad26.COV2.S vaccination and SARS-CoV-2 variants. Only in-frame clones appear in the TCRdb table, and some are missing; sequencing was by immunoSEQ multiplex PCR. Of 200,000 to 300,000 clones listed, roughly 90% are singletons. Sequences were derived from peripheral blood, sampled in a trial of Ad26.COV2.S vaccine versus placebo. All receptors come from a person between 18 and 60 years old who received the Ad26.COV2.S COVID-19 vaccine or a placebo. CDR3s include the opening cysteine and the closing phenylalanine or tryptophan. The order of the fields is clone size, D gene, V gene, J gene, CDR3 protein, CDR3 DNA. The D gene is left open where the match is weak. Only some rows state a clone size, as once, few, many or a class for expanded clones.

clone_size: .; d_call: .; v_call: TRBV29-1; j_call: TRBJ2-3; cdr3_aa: CSVEVYLSSGLRGTDTQYF; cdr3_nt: TGCAGCGTTGAAGTATACCTTAGTAGCGGTCTCCGGGGTACAGATACGCAGTATTTT
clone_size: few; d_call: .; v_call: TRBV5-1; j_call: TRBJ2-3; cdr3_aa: CASSLAPLIRGGAGTDTQYF; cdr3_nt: TGCGCCAGCAGCTTGGCCCCCCTAATCAGAGGCGGAGCAGGCACAGATACGCAGTATTTT
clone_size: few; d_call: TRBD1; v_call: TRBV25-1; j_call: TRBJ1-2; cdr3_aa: CASSEPGQGSNYGYTF; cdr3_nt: TGTGCCAGCAGTGAGCCCGGACAGGGTTCTAACTATGGCTACACCTTC
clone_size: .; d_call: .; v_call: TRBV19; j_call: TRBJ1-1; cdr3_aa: CASSIDLQNTEAFF; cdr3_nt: TGTGCCAGTAGTATAGATCTCCAGAACACTGAAGCTTTCTTT
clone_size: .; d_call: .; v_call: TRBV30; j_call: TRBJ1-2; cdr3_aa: CAWSVRGEPLYYGYTF; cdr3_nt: TGTGCCTGGAGTGTAAGGGGGGAACCTCTGTACTATGGCTACACCTTC
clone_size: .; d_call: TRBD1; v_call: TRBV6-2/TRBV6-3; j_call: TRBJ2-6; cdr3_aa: CASSYHLGQALSGANVLTF; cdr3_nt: TGTGCCAGCAGTTACCACTTGGGACAGGCTTTATCTGGGGCCAACGTCCTGACTTTC
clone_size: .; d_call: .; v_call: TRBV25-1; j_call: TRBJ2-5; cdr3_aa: CASSVGPVSGQETQYF; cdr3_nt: TGTGCCAGCAGTGTGGGCCCGGTGAGTGGCCAAGAGACCCAGTACTTC
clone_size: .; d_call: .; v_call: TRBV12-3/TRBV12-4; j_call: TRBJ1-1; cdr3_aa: CASTLHGAFF; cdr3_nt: TGTGCCAGCACCCTTCATGGGGCTTTCTTT
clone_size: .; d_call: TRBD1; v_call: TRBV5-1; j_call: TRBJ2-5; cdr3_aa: CASSLGQGRETQYF; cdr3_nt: TGCGCCAGCAGCTTGGGACAGGGAAGAGAGACCCAGTACTTC
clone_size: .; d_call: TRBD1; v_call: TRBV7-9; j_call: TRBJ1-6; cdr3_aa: CASSSGTGHRPLHF; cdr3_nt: TGTGCCAGCAGCTCCGGGACAGGACATAGACCCCTCCACTTT
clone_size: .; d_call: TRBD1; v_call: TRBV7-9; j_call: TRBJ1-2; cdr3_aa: CASSLAQGQGRNYGYTF; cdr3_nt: TGTGCCAGCAGCTTAGCGCAGGGACAGGGGAGGAACTATGGCTACACCTTC
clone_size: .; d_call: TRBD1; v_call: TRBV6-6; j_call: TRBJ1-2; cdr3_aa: CASSYGTEVNYGYTF; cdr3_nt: TGTGCCAGCAGCTATGGGACAGAAGTTAACTATGGCTACACCTTC
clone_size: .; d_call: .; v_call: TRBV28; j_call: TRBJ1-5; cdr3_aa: CASGGFQPQHF; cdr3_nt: TGTGCCAGCGGGGGGTTTCAGCCCCAGCATTTT
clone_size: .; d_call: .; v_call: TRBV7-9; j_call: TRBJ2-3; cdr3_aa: CASSLVPARDTQYF; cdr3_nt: TGTGCCAGCAGCTTAGTGCCCGCCCGAGATACGCAGTATTTT
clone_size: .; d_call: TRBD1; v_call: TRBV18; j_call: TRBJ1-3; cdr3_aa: CASSRRDRDSGNTIYF; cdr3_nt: TGTGCCAGCTCACGCCGGGACAGGGATTCTGGAAACACCATATATTTT
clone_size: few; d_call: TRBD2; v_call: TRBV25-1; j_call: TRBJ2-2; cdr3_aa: CASSASGPTGELFF; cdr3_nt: TGTGCCAGCAGTGCTAGCGGTCCCACCGGGGAGCTGTTTTTT
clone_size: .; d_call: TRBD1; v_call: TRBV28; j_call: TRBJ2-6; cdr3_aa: CASSPITGGRAGANVLTF; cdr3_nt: TGTGCCAGCAGCCCCATAACAGGGGGCAGAGCTGGGGCCAACGTCCTGACTTTC
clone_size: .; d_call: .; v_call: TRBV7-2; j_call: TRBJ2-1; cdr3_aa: CASSTQTRTEQFF; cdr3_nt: TGTGCCAGCAGCACTCAAACCAGGACTGAGCAGTTCTTC
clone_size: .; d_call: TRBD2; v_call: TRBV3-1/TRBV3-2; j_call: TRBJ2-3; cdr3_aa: CASSQDRGGSTDTQYF; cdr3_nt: TGTGCCAGCAGCCAAGATCGGGGGGGCAGCACAGATACGCAGTATTTT
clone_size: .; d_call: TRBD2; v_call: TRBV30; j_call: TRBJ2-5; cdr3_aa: CAWSFRLAGQETQYF; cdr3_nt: TGTGCCTGGAGTTTCCGACTAGCGGGCCAAGAGACCCAGTACTTC